Below are 24 T cell receptor beta chains sequenced from a single sample in a study of OX40 agonist ivuxolimab in advanced cancers. The protocol was immunoSEQ multiplex PCR, while the TCRdb copy is restricted to in-frame clones and leaves out a portion. The table has tens of thousands of clones, 80% to 85% seen once. Material: CD4+ or CD8+ T cells sorted from blood, obtained in a trial of the OX40 agonist ivuxolimab. The receptors derive from an adult with an advanced solid tumor such as melanoma, head and neck, liver or kidney cancer.

The chain links TRBV18 to TRBJ1-1; D uncertain. Per the germline V gene, CDR1 is KGHSH and CDR2 is LQKENI. CDR3 length: 13 residues. Trimming left V 3 bases short and J 2 bases short, with 7 bases between. DNA of the CDR3: TGTGCCAGCTCACCGGAGGGTAACACTGAAGCTTTCTTT. Translation gives CASSPEGNTEAFF.

This sequence joins TRBV29-1 and TRBJ2-1; tentatively, D is TRBD1 (5 bases). Germline V gene sequence: CDR1 SQVTM, CDR2 ANQGSEA. Trimming cost V 6 bases and J 6 bases, with 12 bases left between them. CDR3 size: 12 residues. The CDR3 loop is CSVVETGNEQFF. The CDR3 DNA is TGCAGCGTAGTAGAAACAGGCAATGAGCAGTTCTTC.

V gene TRBV7-2 combines with J gene TRBJ2-1; 10 bases align to TRBD2. The CDR3 is 16 residues long. V was pared by 3 bases and J by 7 bases, with 9 bases of the junction left unmatched. Germline CDR1 is SGHTA and CDR2 is FQGNSA. CDR3 sequence: CASSLEAASGGNEQFF. The CDR3, as DNA: TGTGCCAGCAGCTTGGAAGCCGCTAGCGGGGGTAATGAGCAGTTCTTC. Filled out from reference TRBV7-2 and TRBJ2-1, the complete variable domain reads GAGVSQSPSNKVTEKGKDVELRCDPISGHTALYWYRQSLGQGLEFLIYFQGNSAPDKSGLPSDRFSAERTGGSVSTLTIQRTQQEDSAVYLCASSLEAASGGNEQFFGPGTRLTVL.

The chain joins TRBV9 to TRBJ2-2, with TRBD1 matching 7 bases. Looked up from germline, CDR1 is SGDLS and CDR2 is YYNGEE. The J segment lost 4 bases and the V segment lost 4 bases, leaving 7 bases of the junction unmatched. CDR3 length: 15 amino acids. The CDR3 sequence is CASSPLGTATGELFF. DNA for the CDR3: TGTGCCAGCAGCCCCCTCGGGACAGCCACCGGGGAGCTGTTTTTT.

This chain uses TRBV6-6 with TRBJ1-2; 7 bases map to TRBD1. CDR3 length: 12 amino acids. V lost 5 bases, J lost 8 bases, and 5 bases stayed unmatched. CDR1 is MNHNY, CDR2 SVGAGI, per germline (reference sequence). CDR3 amino acids: CASSRQGGGYTF. CDR3 nucleotide sequence: TGTGCCAGCAGTCGACAGGGCGGGGGCTACACCTTC.

The rearrangement links TRBV30 to TRBJ2-1, with D possibly being TRBD1 (6 bases). V gave up 0 bases and J gave up 6 bases, with 18 bases separating them. The length of the CDR3 is 16 residues. CDR1 GTSNPN and CDR2 SVGIG come from the germline V gene (reference sequence). The CDR3 protein is CAWSVLVGAGINEQFF. For the CDR3, the DNA is TGTGCCTGGAGTGTATTGGTGGGGGCAGGGATCAATGAGCAGTTCTTC.

The rearrangement uses TRBV7-2 and TRBJ2-5; D gene ambiguous. V shed 5 bases and J shed 4 bases, with 14 bases lying between them. The CDR3 length is 14 residues. The germline V gene encodes CDR1 SGHTA and CDR2 FQGNSA. CDR3 nucleotide sequence: TGTGCCAGCAGCCCTTACCATAAATCAGAGACCCAGTACTTC. Translated: CASSPYHKSETQYF.

The V call is TRBV18, the J call TRBJ1-2; TRBD1 agrees at 7 bases. The CDR3 spans 13 residues. With 3 bases clipped from V and 8 bases from J, the junction kept 6 bases outside the gene matches. CDR1 KGHSH and CDR2 LQKENI come from the germline V gene. CDR3 protein: CASSPPQGRGYTF. The CDR3, as DNA: TGTGCCAGCTCACCGCCACAGGGGCGAGGCTACACCTTC.

The sample holds a few counts of this clone. The chain is built from TRBV15 and TRBJ1-3; D remains ambiguous. The germline V gene has CDR1 LNHNV and CDR2 YYDKDF (reference sequence). V shed 3 bases and J shed 0 bases, with 12 bases lying between them. The CDR3 runs 16 residues. DNA for the CDR3: TGTGCCACCAGCAGCGAACAGCTGAGCTCTGGAAACACCATATATTTT. Translation: CATSSEQLSSGNTIYF.

This clone was picked up a small number of times. The CDR3 bases are TGCGCCAGCGGACTTACAGGGGATAATGAAAAACTGTTTTTT. Its protein is CASGLTGDNEKLFF. The rearrangement joins TRBV5-1 to TRBJ1-4; TRBD1 matches at 7 bases. J gave up 4 bases and V 7 bases, and 7 bases lay outside the gene matches. From germline, CDR1 is SGHRS and CDR2 YFSETQ. The CDR3 has 14 residues.

The V and J genes are TRBV7-3 and TRBJ1-1; D uncertain. This CDR3 has 13 amino acids. The V and J ends lost 4 bases and 1 base respectively, with 7 bases between them. Per the germline V gene, CDR1 is SGHTA and CDR2 is FQGTGA. The CDR3 DNA sequence: TGTGCCAGCAGCTGGGGTCAGAACACTGAAGCTTTCTTT. Translating it yields CASSWGQNTEAFF.

This chain links TRBV7-2 with TRBJ1-3, with D unresolved. Germline loops: CDR1 SGHTA, CDR2 FQGNSA. Trimming cost V 1 base and J 0 bases, with 10 bases left between them. CDR3 length: 16 amino acids. The CDR3 sequence is CASSLVAAVSGNTIYF. The CDR3 DNA is TGTGCCAGCAGCTTAGTCGCGGCCGTCTCTGGAAACACCATATATTTT.

The V call is TRBV7-9, the J call TRBJ2-7; 9 bases agree with TRBD2. V was pared by 5 bases and J by 0 bases, with 2 bases of the junction left unmatched. The germline CDR1 and CDR2 sequences are SEHNR and FQNEAQ (reference sequence). CDR3 size: 14 residues. The CDR3, as DNA: TGTGCCAGCAGCGCTAGCGGGGTCTCCTACGAGCAGTACTTC. Protein product: CASSASGVSYEQYF.

The chain links TRBV5-1 to TRBJ1-1; the D gene is possibly TRBD1 (6 bases). This CDR3 has 15 amino acids. Germline V gene data show CDR1 as SGHRS and CDR2 as YFSETQ. Trimming removed 4 bases from V and 5 bases from J, with 18 bases in between. The CDR3 loop is CASSILQGGGTEAFF. As DNA, the CDR3 is TGCGCCAGCAGCATACTACAGGGAGGGGGGACTGAAGCTTTCTTT.

There are a few counts of this clone. This chain connects TRBV11-2 to TRBJ1-2; TRBD1 matches at 8 bases. Germline V gives CDR1 SGHAT, CDR2 FQNNGV. The junction had 8 bases not matched to a gene; V was cut back by 2 bases and J by 3 bases. The CDR3 runs to 16 residues. Written as DNA, the CDR3 is TGTGCCAGCAGCTTATACCCCGGGACAGGATACTATGGCTACACCTTC. Translating gives CASSLYPGTGYYGYTF.

This clone was found once. This chain links TRBV7-2 with TRBJ2-1, with 10 bases that match TRBD2. The CDR3 sequence is 12 residues long. In germline, CDR1 is SGHTA, CDR2 FQGNSA. V trimming: 5 bases; J trimming: 12 bases; junction bases outside the gene matches: 4. CDR3 sequence: CASSKRGGAQFF. CDR3 sequence (DNA): TGTGCCAGCAGCAAGCGGGGGGGCGCGCAGTTCTTC.

The rearrangement joins TRBV7-9 to TRBJ1-1; D ambiguous. Germline values: CDR1 SEHNR, CDR2 FQNEAQ (reference sequence). The CDR3 has 13 residues. V lost 5 bases and J lost 1, with 8 bases in between. The CDR3: CASSASENTEAFF. The CDR3 nucleotides read TGTGCCAGCAGCGCTTCCGAGAACACTGAAGCTTTCTTT.

The chain combines TRBV5-5 with TRBJ2-3; TRBD1 matches at 10 bases. This CDR3 region has 16 residues. The germline CDR1 and CDR2 sequences are SGHKS and YYEKEE (reference sequence). The V gene end was trimmed by 4 bases and the J gene end by 1 base; junction bases not matched to a gene: 6. In nucleotides, the CDR3 is TGTGCCAGCAGCACCCCCGGGACAGGGGGCACAGATACGCAGTATTTT. It codes for CASSTPGTGGTDTQYF.

This chain uses TRBV11-2 with TRBJ2-1, with 9 bases aligning to TRBD2. With 0 bases clipped from V and 4 bases from J, the junction kept 7 bases outside the gene matches. Per the germline V gene, CDR1 is SGHAT and CDR2 is FQNNGV. This CDR3 contains 17 residues. CDR3 bases: TGTGCCAGCAGCTTAGAAGTGTCTGCGGGGGGGTACAATGAGCAGTTCTTC. Translation gives CASSLEVSAGGYNEQFF.

The rearrangement joins TRBV5-1 to TRBJ2-3, with D perhaps given as TRBD1 or TRBD2 (6 bases each). This CDR3 comprises 15 residues. Trimming removed 1 base from V and 2 bases from J, with 11 bases in between. The germline gives CDR1 SGHRS, CDR2 YFSETQ. The CDR3 region is CASSLRGALTDTQYF. In DNA form, the CDR3 reads TGCGCCAGCAGCTTGAGGGGGGCCCTCACAGATACGCAGTATTTT.

This clone was recorded a few times. The V gene is TRBV30, the J gene TRBJ1-1; 9 nucleotides match TRBD1. Germline V gene sequence: CDR1 GTSNPN, CDR2 SVGIG (reference sequence). The V segment lost 4 bases and the J segment 8 bases; nucleotides outside the gene matches: 5. The length of the CDR3 is 12 residues. CDR3 sequence: CAWNGQGYEAFF. In DNA form, the CDR3 reads TGTGCCTGGAACGGACAGGGGTACGAAGCTTTCTTT.

The rearrangement uses TRBV9 and TRBJ1-2; the D is unclear. This CDR3 has 13 amino acids. Germline V CDR1 and CDR2: SGDLS, YYNGEE. Deletions cut 0 bases from V and 4 bases from J, with 7 bases between. The CDR3 loop is CASSVAEGYGYTF. The CDR3, as DNA: TGTGCCAGCAGCGTAGCGGAGGGCTATGGCTACACCTTC. Full variable domain (missing parts from reference TRBV9 and TRBJ1-2): DSGVTQTPKHLITATGQRVTLRCSPRSGDLSVYWYQQSLDQGLQFLIQYYNGEERAKGNILERFSAQQFPDLHSELNLSSLELGDSALYFCASSVAEGYGYTFGSGTRLTVV.

The V and J genes are TRBV9 and TRBJ2-1; possibly TRBD1 or TRBD2 for D (5 bases each). Germline V lookup: CDR1 SGDLS, CDR2 YYNGEE. This CDR3 has 14 amino acids. The V gene lost 2 bases and the J gene lost 5 bases, with 11 bases spanning the gap. CDR3 nucleotide sequence: TGTGCCAGCAGCGTCCGGGACGCTAACAATGAGCAGTTCTTC. It is translated as CASSVRDANNEQFF.

This clone was counted once. The CDR3: CASSVGQGSDTQYF. The CDR3 bases are TGTGCCAGCAGCGTGGGACAGGGTTCAGATACGCAGTATTTT. The rearrangement uses TRBV7-2 and TRBJ2-3; 9 bases align to TRBD1. The V segment lost 5 bases and the J segment 4 bases; nucleotides outside the gene matches: 4. CDR1 and CDR2 (germline): SGHTA, FQGNSA. This CDR3 region has 14 residues.